One and the same sample provided the 30 T cell receptor beta chains below, sequenced in a study of T cells in lung cancer brain metastases. The data were produced by immunoSEQ multiplex PCR, yet TCRdb's version contains in-frame clones alone and is incomplete. The table includes 5,000 to 7,000 clones, around four fifths detected once. The specimen was tumor tissue from a brain metastasis. These receptors were taken from a man aged 45-65 years with non-small cell lung cancer that had spread to the brain.

The V and J genes are TRBV30 and TRBJ1-2; no reliable D call. V lost 8 bases to trimming and J lost 5 bases, with 15 bases between them. CDR1 GTSNPN and CDR2 SVGIG come from the germline V gene (reference sequence). The CDR3 sequence is 12 residues long. This chain's CDR3 is CAGNQGYYGYTF. CDR3 sequence (DNA): TGTGCCGGAAACCAAGGTTATTATGGCTACACCTTC.

The gene calls are TRBV7-8 and TRBJ1-2, with a weak D call TRBD1 (5 bases). Trimming shortened V by 5 bases and J by 4 bases, and 23 bases separated the two germline ends. CDR1 is SGHVS and CDR2 is FQNEAQ in the germline V gene. The CDR3 runs 17 residues. CDR3 residues: CASSPNLGHGSIYGYTF. The CDR3 coding sequence is TGTGCCAGCAGCCCCAATCTCGGACACGGATCGATCTATGGCTACACCTTC. Full variable domain (outside the CDR3, taken from reference TRBV7-8 and TRBJ1-2): GAGVSQSPRYKVAKRGQDVALRCDPISGHVSLFWYQQALGQGPEFLTYFQNEAQLDKSGLPSDRFFAERPEGSVSTLKIQRTQQEDSAVYLCASSPNLGHGSIYGYTFGSGTRLTVV.

The genes are TRBV6-1 and TRBJ1-6, with 9 bases identical to TRBD1. The V gene's germline CDR1 is MNHNS and CDR2 SASEGT. This CDR3 has 16 amino acids. The J segment lost 2 bases and the V segment lost 4 bases, leaving 3 bases of the junction unmatched. Here the CDR3 DNA reads TGTGCCAGCAGTGCTACAGGGGGCCCCTATAATTCACCCCTCCACTTT. Amino acid sequence: CASSATGGPYNSPLHF.

The rearrangement joins TRBV9 to TRBJ2-5; D may match TRBD1 or TRBD2 (5 bases each). The CDR3 length is 15 residues. Germline loops: CDR1 SGDLS, CDR2 YYNGEE. V was trimmed by 0 bases and J by 5 bases, leaving 14 bases between them. The CDR3 loop reads CASSVGGPLGETQYF. The DNA of the CDR3 is TGTGCCAGCAGCGTAGGGGGACCCCTAGGGGAGACCCAGTACTTC.

This chain uses TRBV5-4 with TRBJ1-1, with D tentatively TRBD1 (6 bases). Germline-derived CDR1 and CDR2 are SGHNT and YYREEE (reference sequence). Trimming removed 1 base at V and 1 base at J, with 11 bases between. The CDR3 spans 15 residues. CDR3 protein: CASSLRMTGNTEAFF. The CDR3 DNA reads TGTGCCAGCAGCTTGAGAATGACAGGGAACACTGAAGCTTTCTTT. Full variable domain (remainder filled in from reference TRBV5-4 and TRBJ1-1): ETGVTQSPTHLIKTRGQQVTLRCSSQSGHNTVSWYQQALGQGPQFIFQYYREEENGRGNFPPRFSGLQFPNYSSELNVNALELDDSALYLCASSLRMTGNTEAFFGQGTRLTVV.

The V call is TRBV19, the J call TRBJ1-2, with D tentatively TRBD1 (5 bases). Germline V gene lookup returns CDR1 LNHDA and CDR2 SQIVND (reference sequence). Between the trimmed V and J ends, which lost 3 bases and 5 bases, there was a span of 7 bases. This CDR3 region has 12 residues. The CDR3 nucleotides are TGTGCCAGTAGTATCCCAGGGTATGGCTACACCTTC. This encodes CASSIPGYGYTF.

The chain combines TRBV2 with TRBJ1-2; TRBD1 might be the D (6 bases). The CDR3 sequence is 13 residues long. From germline, CDR1 is SNHLY and CDR2 FYNNEI. Between the trimmed V and J ends, which lost 5 bases and 4 bases, there was a span of 11 bases. The CDR3 sequence: CASSPGAGYGYTF. The CDR3 coding sequence is TGTGCCAGCAGTCCAGGGGCGGGCTATGGCTACACCTTC.

V usage is TRBV6-1 and J usage is TRBJ1-1; D is undetermined. Between the trimmed V and J ends, which lost 2 bases and 1 base, there was a span of 11 bases. The germline V gene encodes CDR1 MNHNS and CDR2 SASEGT. The CDR3 loop spans 15 amino acids. CDR3 sequence reads: CASSERWQWNTEAFF. The CDR3 DNA reads as TGTGCCAGCAGTGAACGTTGGCAATGGAACACTGAAGCTTTCTTT.

V usage is TRBV5-5 and J usage is TRBJ1-5; the D gene is possibly TRBD1 (5 bases). Between the trimmed V and J ends, which lost 4 bases and 2 bases, there was a span of 13 bases. Germline lookup yields CDR1 SGHKS and CDR2 YYEKEE (reference sequence). The CDR3 consists of 15 residues. CDR3 residues: CASSGLPGGNQPQHF. CDR3 in DNA: TGTGCCAGCAGCGGCCTCCCGGGGGGCAATCAGCCCCAGCATTTT.

This clone showed up just a few times. This chain joins TRBV6-6 and TRBJ1-2, with D unclear. This CDR3 spans 13 amino acids. Per germline, CDR1 MNHNY and CDR2 SVGAGI (reference sequence). V was pared by 0 bases and J by 8 bases, with 10 bases between. This CDR3 is CASSYSPGEGYTF. In DNA form, the CDR3 reads TGTGCCAGCAGTTACTCTCCCGGGGAAGGCTACACCTTC.

V is TRBV9 and J is TRBJ1-5; D gene uncertain. From germline, CDR1 is SGDLS and CDR2 YYNGEE. This CDR3 is built from 13 residues. V lost 0 bases and J lost 6, with 7 bases in between. CDR3: CASSVGGSQPQHF. The CDR3 nucleotides read TGTGCCAGCAGCGTAGGAGGAAGTCAGCCCCAGCATTTT.

The V gene is TRBV7-9, the J gene TRBJ2-6, with D maybe TRBD2 (5 bases). Trimming removed 5 bases from V and 9 bases from J, with 8 bases in between. The CDR3 runs to 12 residues. Germline assignment: CDR1 SEHNR and CDR2 FQNEAQ (reference sequence). The CDR3 DNA reads as TGTGCCAGCAGCCTGGAGGTCAACGTCCTGACTTTC. It yields the protein CASSLEVNVLTF.

This chain links TRBV6-5 with TRBJ1-2, with D uncertain. The CDR3 is made up of 13 amino acids. In germline, CDR1 is MNHEY, CDR2 SVGAGI. The ends were cut back, 5 bases at V and 6 bases at J, with 13 bases in the middle. In DNA, the CDR3 is TGTGCCAGCAGTGAGTCAGCTTCTGATGGCTACACCTTC. As protein: CASSESASDGYTF.

The V call is TRBV27, the J call TRBJ2-1, with D perhaps assigned TRBD1 or TRBD2 (5 bases each). CDR1 is MNHEY and CDR2 is SMNVEV in the germline V gene (reference sequence). Between the trimmed V and J ends, which lost 6 bases and 4 bases, there was a span of 13 bases. CDR3 length: 14 residues. CDR3: CASRGTLAYNEQFF. CDR3 nucleotides: TGTGCCAGCAGGGGGACGCTCGCTTACAATGAGCAGTTCTTC.

Remarks on this clone: The junction departs from the called germline gene at one end, perhaps through a read error. J is TRBJ2-4 and V is TRBV2; 7 bases fit TRBD1. Germline CDR1 SNHLY, CDR2 FYNNEI. The CDR3 is 11 amino acids. DNA for the CDR3: TGTGCCAGCAGCGGCCGGGACAGCAGAGACTTC. Translated, it gives CASSGRDSRDF.

To note about this clone: The identical CDR3 is also encoded by other nucleotide sequences in the sample. The genes are TRBV5-4 and TRBJ2-5, with 9 bases that match TRBD2. Germline CDR1 and CDR2: SGHNT and YYREEE (reference sequence). The length of the CDR3 is 15 residues. With V trimmed by 4 bases and J by 5 bases, 9 bases remained unmatched. The CDR3 DNA reads as TGTGCCAGCAGCCCGCGCGGGACTAGCAGGGAGACCCAGTACTTC. It encodes CASSPRGTSRETQYF.

Concerning this clone: At one end the junction does not follow the germline gene, possibly because of a read error. Other DNA sequences within the sample encode an identical CDR3. The rearrangement uses TRBV7-8 and TRBJ2-7; tentatively, D is TRBD1 (5 bases). This CDR3 comprises 12 residues. Germline CDR1 reads SGHVS; CDR2 reads FQNEAQ. The CDR3, as DNA: TGTGCCAGCAGCTTCCAGGGTTACGAGCAGTACTTT. Amino acid sequence: CASSFQGYEQYF.

In nucleotides, the CDR3 is TGCAGCGTTGAGAGTAGGGGGGAAGCTTTCTTT. Amino acid sequence: CSVESRGEAFF. The chain is built from TRBV29-1 and TRBJ1-1; TRBD1 is a possible D gene (6 bases). V was trimmed by 3 bases and J by 8 bases, leaving 10 bases between them. Germline V gives CDR1 SQVTM, CDR2 ANQGSEA. This CDR3 is 11 amino acids long.

This clone came up a few times. The rearrangement links TRBV7-6 to TRBJ2-5, with 8 bases fitting TRBD2. In germline, CDR1 is SGHVS, CDR2 FNYEAQ. Trimming removed 2 bases from V and 5 bases from J; junction bases left unmatched: 4. There are 14 residues in the CDR3. CDR3 amino acids: CASSLSGGRETQYF. Written as DNA, the CDR3 is TGTGCCAGCAGCTTAAGCGGGGGCAGGGAGACCCAGTACTTC.

The CDR3 loop reads CASSLDRQGRGKNTEAFF. CDR3 nucleotide sequence: TGTGCCAGCAGCTTAGATAGACAGGGAAGAGGTAAGAACACTGAAGCTTTCTTT. The V call is TRBV7-9, the J call TRBJ1-1; the match to TRBD1 covers 7 bases. From germline, CDR1 is SEHNR and CDR2 FQNEAQ (reference sequence). V shed 1 base and J 1 base; nucleotides not matched to a gene: 12. The CDR3 covers 18 residues.

This rearrangement joins TRBV5-5 to TRBJ2-1; 11 bases line up with TRBD2. The germline V gene has CDR1 SGHKS and CDR2 YYEKEE (reference sequence). V lost 1 base and J lost 6; bases outside the gene matches: 3. This CDR3 is built from 15 residues. CDR3 DNA: TGTGCCAGCAGCTTGTTGACTAGCGGGGTCAATGAGCAGTTCTTC. Its translation: CASSLLTSGVNEQFF.

This chain joins TRBV30 and TRBJ2-5, with 8 bases identical to TRBD2. CDR3 length: 17 residues. J was trimmed by 2 bases and V by 3 bases; bases with no gene match: 14. The germline V gene encodes CDR1 GTSNPN and CDR2 SVGIG (reference sequence). CDR3 residues: CAWRTAGGPSLQETQYF. As DNA, the CDR3 is TGTGCCTGGAGGACGGCGGGGGGCCCCTCATTGCAAGAGACCCAGTACTTC.

Regarding this clone: At one end the junction does not follow the germline gene, possibly because of a read error. The chain has TRBV7-9 and TRBJ1-2, with TRBD1 identical over 8 bases. Germline CDR1 is SEHNR and CDR2 is FQNEAQ (reference sequence). CDR3 size: 15 residues. The chain's CDR3 is CASSPVDRANYGYTF. CDR3 sequence (DNA): TGTGCCAGCAGCCCAGTGGACAGGGCCAACTATGGCTATACCTTC.

This clone was detected only a few times. The chain employs TRBV4-3 and TRBJ1-3; tentative D call: TRBD1 (6 bases). Trimming left V 0 bases short and J 1 base short, with 7 bases between. The V gene's germline CDR1 is LGHNA and CDR2 YSLEER. This CDR3 contains 15 residues. The CDR3: CASSQEGGSGNTIYF. The CDR3 region has the DNA TGCGCCAGCAGCCAAGAAGGGGGTTCTGGAAACACCATATATTTT.

V gene TRBV19 combines with J gene TRBJ2-2; D unresolved. Trimming removed 5 bases at V and 0 bases at J, with 10 bases between. The length of the CDR3 is 15 residues. Germline V CDR1 and CDR2: LNHDA, SQIVND (reference sequence). CDR3 DNA: TGTGCCAGTAGTTCTTCCTCCGCGAACACCGGGGAGCTGTTTTTT. This encodes CASSSSSANTGELFF.

J is TRBJ2-7 and V is TRBV7-9; 7 bases are shared with TRBD2. Germline trimming cut 0 bases from V and 6 bases from J; bases unmatched to any gene: 8. The CDR3 has 15 amino acids. Germline lookup yields CDR1 SEHNR and CDR2 FQNEAQ (reference sequence). The CDR3 DNA reads as TGTGCCAGCAGCTTAGCCGCGGGTACGGGGGGCGAGCAGTACTTC. Translation: CASSLAAGTGGEQYF.

This clone was found once. The rearrangement links TRBV18 to TRBJ2-7; TRBD1 matches 7 bases. V gave up 2 bases and J gave up 0 bases; unmatched junction bases: 7. There are 16 residues in the CDR3. The V gene's germline CDR1 is KGHSH and CDR2 LQKENI. CDR3 region: CASSPAAGTASYEQYF. CDR3 nucleotides: TGTGCCAGCTCACCAGCCGCCGGGACAGCCTCCTACGAGCAGTACTTC.

This clone qualifies as large. The chain carries TRBV16 and TRBJ1-1; D uncertain. The germline CDR1 and CDR2 sequences are KGHSY and FQNENV. V lost 4 bases to trimming and J lost 5 bases, with 11 bases between them. This CDR3 is 13 amino acids long. This chain's CDR3 is CASSPDHGTEAFF. In nucleotides, the CDR3 is TGTGCCAGCAGCCCTGATCATGGGACTGAAGCTTTCTTT.

CDR3 coding DNA: TGTGCCAGCAGCTTAGAACAGGGAGCCTACAATGAGCAGTTCTTC. Protein sequence: CASSLEQGAYNEQFF. The genes are TRBV11-3 and TRBJ2-1; D is perhaps TRBD1 (6 bases). This CDR3 region has 15 residues. In germline, CDR1 is SGHNT, CDR2 YENEEA. The V gene lost 0 bases and the J gene lost 2 bases, with 8 bases spanning the gap. Full variable domain (missing parts from reference TRBV11-3 and TRBJ2-1): EAGVVQSPRYKIIEKKQPVAFWCNPISGHNTLYWYLQNLGQGPELLIRYENEEAVDDSQLPKDRFSAERLKGVDSTLKIQPAELGDSAVYLCASSLEQGAYNEQFFGPGTRLTVL.

The rearrangement uses TRBV30 and TRBJ1-1, with D possibly matching TRBD1 (5 bases). The CDR3 loop spans 13 amino acids. V lost 3 bases and J lost 4, with 12 bases in between. CDR1 and CDR2 (germline): GTSNPN, SVGIG (reference sequence). The CDR3 nucleotides are TGTGCCTGGAGCGAACTTCAGGGCACTGAAGCTTTCTTT. This translates into CAWSELQGTEAFF.